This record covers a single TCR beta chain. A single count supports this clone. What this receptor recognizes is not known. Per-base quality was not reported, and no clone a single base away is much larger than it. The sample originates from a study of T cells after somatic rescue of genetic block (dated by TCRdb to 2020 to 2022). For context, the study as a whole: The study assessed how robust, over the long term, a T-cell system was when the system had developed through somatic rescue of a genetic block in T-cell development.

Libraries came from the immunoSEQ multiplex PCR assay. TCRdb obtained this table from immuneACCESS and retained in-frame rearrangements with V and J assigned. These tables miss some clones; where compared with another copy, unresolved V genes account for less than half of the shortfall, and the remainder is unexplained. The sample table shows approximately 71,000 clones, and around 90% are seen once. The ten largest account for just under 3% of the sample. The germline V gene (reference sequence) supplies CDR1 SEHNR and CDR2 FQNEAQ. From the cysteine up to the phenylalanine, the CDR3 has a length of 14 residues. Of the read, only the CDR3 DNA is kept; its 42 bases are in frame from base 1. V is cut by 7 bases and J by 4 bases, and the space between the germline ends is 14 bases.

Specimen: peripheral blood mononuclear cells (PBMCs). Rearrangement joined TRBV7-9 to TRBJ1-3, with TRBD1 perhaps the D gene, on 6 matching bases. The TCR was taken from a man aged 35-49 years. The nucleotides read TGTGCCAGCATGAGGACAGCGGGGGGAAACACCATATATTTT. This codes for CASMRTAGGNTIYF.